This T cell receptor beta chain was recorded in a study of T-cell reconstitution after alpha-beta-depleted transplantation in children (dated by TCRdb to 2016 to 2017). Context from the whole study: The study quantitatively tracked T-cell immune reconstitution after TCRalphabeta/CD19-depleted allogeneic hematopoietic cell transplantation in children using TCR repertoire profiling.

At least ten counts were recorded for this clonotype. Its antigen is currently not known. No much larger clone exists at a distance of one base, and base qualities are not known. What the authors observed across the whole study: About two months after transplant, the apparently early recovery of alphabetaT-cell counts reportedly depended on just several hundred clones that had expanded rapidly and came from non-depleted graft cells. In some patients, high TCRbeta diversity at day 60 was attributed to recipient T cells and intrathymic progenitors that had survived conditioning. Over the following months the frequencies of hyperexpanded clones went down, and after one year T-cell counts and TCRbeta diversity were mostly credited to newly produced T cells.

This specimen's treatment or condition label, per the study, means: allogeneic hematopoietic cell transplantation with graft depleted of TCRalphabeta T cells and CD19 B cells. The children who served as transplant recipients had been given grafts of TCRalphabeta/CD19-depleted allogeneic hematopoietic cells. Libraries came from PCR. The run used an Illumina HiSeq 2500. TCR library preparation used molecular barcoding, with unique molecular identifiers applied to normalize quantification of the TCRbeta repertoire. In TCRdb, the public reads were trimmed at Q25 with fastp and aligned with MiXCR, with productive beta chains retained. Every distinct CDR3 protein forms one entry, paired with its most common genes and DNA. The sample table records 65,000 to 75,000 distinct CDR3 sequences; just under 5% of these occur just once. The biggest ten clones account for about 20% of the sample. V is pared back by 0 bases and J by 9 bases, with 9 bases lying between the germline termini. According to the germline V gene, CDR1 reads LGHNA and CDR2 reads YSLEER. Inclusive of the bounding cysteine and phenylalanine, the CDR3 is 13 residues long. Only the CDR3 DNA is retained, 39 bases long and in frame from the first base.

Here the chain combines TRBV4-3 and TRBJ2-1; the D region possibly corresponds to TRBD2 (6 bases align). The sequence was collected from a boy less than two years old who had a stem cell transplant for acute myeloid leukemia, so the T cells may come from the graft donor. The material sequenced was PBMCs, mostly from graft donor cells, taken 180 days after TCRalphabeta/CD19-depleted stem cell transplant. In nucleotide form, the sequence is TGCGCCAGCAGCCAAGATTGGAGGGTTGAGCAGTTCTTC. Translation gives CASSQDWRVEQFF.